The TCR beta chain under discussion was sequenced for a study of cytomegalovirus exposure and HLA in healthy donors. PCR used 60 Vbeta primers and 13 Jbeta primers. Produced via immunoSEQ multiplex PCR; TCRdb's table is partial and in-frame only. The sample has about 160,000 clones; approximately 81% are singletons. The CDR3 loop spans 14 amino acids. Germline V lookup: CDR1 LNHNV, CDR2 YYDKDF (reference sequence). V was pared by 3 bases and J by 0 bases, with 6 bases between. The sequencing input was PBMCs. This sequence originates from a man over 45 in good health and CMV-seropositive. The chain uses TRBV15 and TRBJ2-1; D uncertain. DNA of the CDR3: TGTGCCACCAGCAGCCCTAGCTCCTACAATGAGCAGTTCTTC. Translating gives CATSSPSSYNEQFF.